This section outlines one TCR beta chain sequence together with its context. Its target is unknown. PCR primers comprised 60 Vbeta and 13 Jbeta primers. Profiled with immunoSEQ multiplex PCR; TCRdb holds only in-frame clones, not every one. The sample lists around 180,000 clones; roughly 84% were seen once. The sample belongs to a study of cytomegalovirus exposure and HLA in healthy donors. Study-wide points: Later analysis associated a missense DCLRE1C variant with TCR beta V- and J-gene trimming. Earlier findings revealed that most TCR beta V segments proved productive either about 87% or about 30% of the time. Some V segments, including TRBV6-2 and TRBV6-3, were excluded as indistinguishable.

This CDR3 spans 13 amino acids. CDR1 is LNHDA and CDR2 is SQIVND in the germline V gene (reference sequence). Deletions cut 3 bases from V and 7 bases from J, with 12 bases between. Donors sampled were nominally healthy, though unrecorded immune exposures were likely. V and J are TRBV19 and TRBJ1-1; D is undetermined. The clonotype was recovered from a boy aged 5-17 years in good health and CMV-seronegative. Sequences were obtained from PBMCs. The CDR3 nucleotides read TGTGCCAGTAGTATTGGTGGCCCTTATGAAGCTTTCTTT. Translation gives CASSIGGPYEAFF.